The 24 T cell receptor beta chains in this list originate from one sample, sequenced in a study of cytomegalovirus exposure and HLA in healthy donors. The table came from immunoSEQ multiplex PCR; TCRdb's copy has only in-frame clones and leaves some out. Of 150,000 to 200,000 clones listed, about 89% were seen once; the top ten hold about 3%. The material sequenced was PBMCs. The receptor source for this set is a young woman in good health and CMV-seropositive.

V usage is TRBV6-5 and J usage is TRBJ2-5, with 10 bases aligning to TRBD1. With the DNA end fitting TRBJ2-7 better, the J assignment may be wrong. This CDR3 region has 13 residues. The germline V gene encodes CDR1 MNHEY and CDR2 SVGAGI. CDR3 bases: TGTGCCAGCAGGCGGGACAGGGGTGCCGAGCAGTACTTC. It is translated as CASRRDRGAEQYF.

CDR3 in amino acids: CASSLARLAEKNTGELFF. The CDR3 DNA sequence: TGCGCCAGCAGCTTGGCGCGGCTAGCGGAAAAAAACACCGGGGAGCTGTTTTTT. The V and J genes are TRBV5-1 and TRBJ2-2, with 7 bases matching TRBD2. This CDR3 is 18 amino acids long. The V gene end was trimmed by 0 bases and the J gene end by 2 bases; junction bases not matched to a gene: 10. CDR1 is SGHRS and CDR2 is YFSETQ in the germline V gene.

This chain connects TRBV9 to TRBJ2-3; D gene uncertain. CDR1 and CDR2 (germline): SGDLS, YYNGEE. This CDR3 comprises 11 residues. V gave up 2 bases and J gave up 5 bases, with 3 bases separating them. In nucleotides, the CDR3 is TGTGCCAGCAGCGTTCAAGATACGCAGTATTTT. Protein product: CASSVQDTQYF.

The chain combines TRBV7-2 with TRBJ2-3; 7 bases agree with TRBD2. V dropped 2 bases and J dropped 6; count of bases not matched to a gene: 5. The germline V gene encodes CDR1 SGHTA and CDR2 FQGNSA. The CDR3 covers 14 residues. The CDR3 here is CASSLNGRWDTQYF. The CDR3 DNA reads TGTGCCAGCAGCTTAAACGGGAGGTGGGATACGCAGTATTTT.

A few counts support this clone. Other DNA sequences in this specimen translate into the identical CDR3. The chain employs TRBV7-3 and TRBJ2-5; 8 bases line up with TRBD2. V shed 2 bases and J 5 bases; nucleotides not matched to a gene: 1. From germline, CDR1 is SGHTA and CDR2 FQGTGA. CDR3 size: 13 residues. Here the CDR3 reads CASSLREGETQYF. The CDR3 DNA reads TGTGCCAGCAGCTTACGGGAGGGGGAGACCCAGTACTTC.

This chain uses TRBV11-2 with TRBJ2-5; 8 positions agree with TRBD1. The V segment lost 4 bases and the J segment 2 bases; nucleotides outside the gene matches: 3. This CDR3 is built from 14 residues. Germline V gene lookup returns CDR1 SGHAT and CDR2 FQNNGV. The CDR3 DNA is TGTGCCAGCAGCTCCAGACAGGGGCAAGAGACCCAGTACTTC. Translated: CASSSRQGQETQYF.

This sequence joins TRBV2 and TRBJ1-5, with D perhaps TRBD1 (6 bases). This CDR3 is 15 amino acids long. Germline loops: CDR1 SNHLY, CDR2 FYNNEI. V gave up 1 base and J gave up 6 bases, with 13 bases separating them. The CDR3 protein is CASSEEGGRGQPQHF. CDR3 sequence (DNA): TGTGCCAGCAGTGAAGAGGGGGGGCGCGGTCAGCCCCAGCATTTT.

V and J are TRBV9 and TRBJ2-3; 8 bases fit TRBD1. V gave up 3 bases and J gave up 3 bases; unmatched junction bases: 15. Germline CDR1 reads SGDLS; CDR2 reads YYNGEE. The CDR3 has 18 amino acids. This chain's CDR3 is CASSGLNRGLVATDTQYF. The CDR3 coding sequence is TGTGCCAGCAGCGGGTTAAACAGGGGGTTGGTAGCTACAGATACGCAGTATTTT.

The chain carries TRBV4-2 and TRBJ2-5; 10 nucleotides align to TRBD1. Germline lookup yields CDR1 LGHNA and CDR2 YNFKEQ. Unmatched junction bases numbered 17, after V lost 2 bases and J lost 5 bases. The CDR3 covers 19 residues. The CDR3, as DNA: TGTGCCAGCAGCCAAACATTGACAGGGGGCTCGACCTCGTTTGAGACCCAGTACTTC. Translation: CASSQTLTGGSTSFETQYF.

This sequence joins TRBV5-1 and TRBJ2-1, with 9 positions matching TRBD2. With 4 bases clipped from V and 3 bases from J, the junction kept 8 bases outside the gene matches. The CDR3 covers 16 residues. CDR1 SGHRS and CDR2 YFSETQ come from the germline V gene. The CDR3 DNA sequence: TGCGCCAGCAGCCTCCTGGCGGGAGGGAACTACAATGAGCAGTTCTTC. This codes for CASSLLAGGNYNEQFF. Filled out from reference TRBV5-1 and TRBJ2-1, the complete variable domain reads KAGVTQTPRYLIKTRGQQVTLSCSPISGHRSVSWYQQTPGQGLQFLFEYFSETQRNKGNFPGRFSGRQFSNSRSEMNVSTLELGDSALYLCASSLLAGGNYNEQFFGPGTRLTVL.

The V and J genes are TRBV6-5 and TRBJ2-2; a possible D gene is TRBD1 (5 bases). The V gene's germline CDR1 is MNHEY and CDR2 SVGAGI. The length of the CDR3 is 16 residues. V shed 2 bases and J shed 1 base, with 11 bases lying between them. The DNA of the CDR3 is TGTGCCAGCAGTTACGGGAACACAGGGAACACCGGGGAGCTGTTTTTT. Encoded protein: CASSYGNTGNTGELFF.

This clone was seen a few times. The CDR3 nucleotides are TGTGCCAGCAGCTCCCTAGCGGAGGGGGTCTCCTACAATGAGCAGTTCTTC. It encodes CASSSLAEGVSYNEQFF. The genes are TRBV5-6 and TRBJ2-1; a weak D match, TRBD2 (7 bases). The CDR3 loop spans 17 amino acids. V was trimmed by 3 bases and J by 0 bases, leaving 16 bases between them. The germline V gene encodes CDR1 SGHDT and CDR2 YYEEEE.

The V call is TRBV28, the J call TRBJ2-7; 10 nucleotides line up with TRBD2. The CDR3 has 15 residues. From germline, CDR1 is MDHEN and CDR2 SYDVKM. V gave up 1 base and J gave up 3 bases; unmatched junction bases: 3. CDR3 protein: CASSLYASGSYEQYF. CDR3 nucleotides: TGTGCCAGCAGTTTATACGCTAGCGGGAGCTACGAGCAGTACTTC.

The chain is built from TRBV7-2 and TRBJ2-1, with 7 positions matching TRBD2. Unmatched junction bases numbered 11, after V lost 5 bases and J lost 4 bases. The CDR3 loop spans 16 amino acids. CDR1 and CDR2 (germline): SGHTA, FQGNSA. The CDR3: CASSLRWGGEYNEQFF. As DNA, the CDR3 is TGTGCCAGCAGCCTCCGGTGGGGGGGGGAGTACAATGAGCAGTTCTTC.

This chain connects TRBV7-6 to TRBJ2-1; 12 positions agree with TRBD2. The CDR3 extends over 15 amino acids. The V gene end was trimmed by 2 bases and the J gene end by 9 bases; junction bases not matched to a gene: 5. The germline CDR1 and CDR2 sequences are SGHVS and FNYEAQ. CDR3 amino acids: CASSLLAGGQGEQFF. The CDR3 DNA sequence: TGTGCCAGCAGCTTACTAGCGGGGGGGCAGGGTGAGCAGTTCTTC.

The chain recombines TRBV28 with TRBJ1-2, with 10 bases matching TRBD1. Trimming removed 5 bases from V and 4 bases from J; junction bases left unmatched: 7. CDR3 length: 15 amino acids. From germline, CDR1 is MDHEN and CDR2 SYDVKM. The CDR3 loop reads CASSLPTGGSYGYTF. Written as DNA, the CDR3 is TGTGCCAGCAGTCTCCCGACAGGGGGCAGCTATGGCTACACCTTC.

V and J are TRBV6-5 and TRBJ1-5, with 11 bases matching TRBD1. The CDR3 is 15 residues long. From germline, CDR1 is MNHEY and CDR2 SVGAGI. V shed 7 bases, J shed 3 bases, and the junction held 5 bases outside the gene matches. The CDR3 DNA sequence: TGTGCCAGCACCCGGACAGGGGGCCACAATCAGCCCCAGCATTTT. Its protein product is CASTRTGGHNQPQHF.

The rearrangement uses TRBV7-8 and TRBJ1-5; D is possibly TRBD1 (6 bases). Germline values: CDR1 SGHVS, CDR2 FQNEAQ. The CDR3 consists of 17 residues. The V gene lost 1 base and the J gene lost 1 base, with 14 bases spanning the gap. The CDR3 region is CASSLDRARVSNQPQHF. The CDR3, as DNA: TGTGCCAGCAGCTTAGACAGGGCTCGGGTCAGCAATCAGCCCCAGCATTTT.

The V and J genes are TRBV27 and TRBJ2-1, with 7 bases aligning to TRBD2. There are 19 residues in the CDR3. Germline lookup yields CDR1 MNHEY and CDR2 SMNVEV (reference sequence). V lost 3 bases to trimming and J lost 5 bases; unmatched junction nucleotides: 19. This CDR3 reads CASSFRRRPLLARNNEQFF. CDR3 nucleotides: TGTGCCAGCAGTTTCCGCCGGCGGCCACTACTAGCGCGGAACAATGAGCAGTTCTTC.

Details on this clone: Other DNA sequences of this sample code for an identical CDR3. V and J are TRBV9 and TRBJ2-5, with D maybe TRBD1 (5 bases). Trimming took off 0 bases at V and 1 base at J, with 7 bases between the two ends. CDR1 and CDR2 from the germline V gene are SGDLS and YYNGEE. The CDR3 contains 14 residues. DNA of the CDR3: TGTGCCAGCAGCGTAGGGGGCCTCCAAGAGACCCAGTACTTC. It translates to CASSVGGLQETQYF.

The CDR3 sequence is CASSINSGRGETQYF. The CDR3 DNA sequence: TGTGCCAGCAGTATAAATAGCGGGAGAGGAGAGACCCAGTACTTC. The chain has TRBV6-5 and TRBJ2-5; 9 nucleotides align to TRBD2. Germline V gene sequence: CDR1 MNHEY, CDR2 SVGAGI. The CDR3 is 15 amino acids. After removal of 5 bases from V and 4 bases from J, the junction contained 8 bases not matched to a gene.

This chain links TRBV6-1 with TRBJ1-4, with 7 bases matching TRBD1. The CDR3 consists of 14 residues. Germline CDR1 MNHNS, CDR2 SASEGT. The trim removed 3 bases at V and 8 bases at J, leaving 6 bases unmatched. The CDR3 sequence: CASSEVQGTEKLFF. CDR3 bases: TGTGCCAGCAGTGAGGTACAGGGGACGGAAAAACTGTTTTTT.

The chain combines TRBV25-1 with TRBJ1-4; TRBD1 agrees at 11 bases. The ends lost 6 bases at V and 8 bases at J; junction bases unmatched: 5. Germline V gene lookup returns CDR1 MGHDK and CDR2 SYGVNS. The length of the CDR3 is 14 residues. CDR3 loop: CASSVDRGREKLFF. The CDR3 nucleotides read TGTGCCAGCAGCGTGGACAGGGGGCGAGAAAAACTGTTTTTT.

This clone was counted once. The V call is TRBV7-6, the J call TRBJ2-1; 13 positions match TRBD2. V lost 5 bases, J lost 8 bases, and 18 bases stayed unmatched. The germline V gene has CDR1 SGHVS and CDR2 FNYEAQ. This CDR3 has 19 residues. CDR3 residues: CASSPVGTSGALSGDEQFF. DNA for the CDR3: TGTGCCAGCAGCCCGGTTGGGACTAGCGGGGCGCTCTCGGGCGATGAGCAGTTCTTC.